This T cell receptor beta chain was sequenced for a study of blood T cell repertoires in COVID-19. Study-wide context: Acute-phase and convalescent COVID-19 samples originated in the United States, Italy and Spain.

Original handling: Reference gene primer amplification gave estimated nucleated cell counts. Only in-frame clones appear in the TCRdb table, and some are missing; sequencing was by immunoSEQ multiplex PCR. Clonal size and the V and J genes are those of that table, whereas D and trimming came from the DNA. This table has under 550,000 clones, approximately 90% appearing once. From germline, CDR1 is SGHRS and CDR2 YFSETQ. The CDR3 extends over 15 amino acids. Trimming at V came to 4 bases and at J to 6 bases, leaving 5 bases not matched to a gene. Sequencing was performed on peripheral blood. This rearrangement joins TRBV5-1 to TRBJ2-2; 11 nucleotides agree with TRBD2. This receptor was identified in a man aged 18 to 30 with COVID-19, enrolled during active disease. CDR3 in amino acids: CASSQGTSGPGELFF. The CDR3 nucleotides read TGCGCCAGCAGCCAGGGGACTAGCGGTCCCGGGGAGCTGTTTTTT. The full variable domain, completed using reference TRBV5-1 and TRBJ2-2, is KAGVTQTPRYLIKTRGQQVTLSCSPISGHRSVSWYQQTPGQGLQFLFEYFSETQRNKGNFPGRFSGRQFSNSRSEMNVSTLELGDSALYLCASSQGTSGPGELFFGEGSRLTVL.